This entry lists 4 T cell receptor beta chains sequenced from one sample in a study of blood T cells in healthy people across ages. A second 7 to 11 cycle PCR used barcoded and J-beta primers. TCRdb recomputed calls from the 5' RACE reads with MiXCR, one row per CDR3 protein. The repertoire holds 800,000 to 900,000 distinct CDR3 sequences, with around 62% as singletons. The sample consisted of blood. These receptors were obtained from a man aged 30-40 years in good health.

Comment on this clonotype: One end of the junction does not line up with germline, which may come from a read error. CDR3 sequence (DNA): TGTGTCAGCAGTTTAAGGGATAGCACAGATACGCAGTATTTT. Its translation is CVSSLRDSTDTQYF. This chain connects TRBV12-3 or TRBV12-4 to TRBJ2-3, with unresolved D. The CDR3 loop spans 14 amino acids.

This clonotype has just a few counts. The V call is TRBV6-5, the J call TRBJ1-2, with D possibly matching TRBD1 (6 bases). The V and J ends lost 2 bases and 6 bases respectively, with 16 bases between them. Germline CDR1 MNHEY, CDR2 SVGAGI. CDR3 length: 15 residues. CDR3 amino acids: CASSYARTGQNGYTF. For the CDR3, the DNA is TGTGCCAGCAGTTACGCCCGTACAGGGCAAAATGGCTACACCTTC.

This clonotype appeared a few times. The chain is built from TRBV29-1 and TRBJ2-1; the D gene is possibly TRBD1 (6 bases). Trimming took off 1 base at V and 5 bases at J, with 21 bases between the two ends. This CDR3 has 17 residues. Germline V lookup: CDR1 SQVTM, CDR2 ANQGSEA. The CDR3 is CSVEGIRGGFFDNEQFF. DNA for the CDR3: TGCAGCGTTGAAGGGATCAGGGGCGGTTTTTTCGACAATGAGCAGTTCTTC.

The chain combines TRBV5-6 with TRBJ2-5; D may be TRBD1 (6 bases). Near its end, the DNA agrees better with TRBJ2-7, so the J call may be wrong. The V gene's germline CDR1 is SGHDT and CDR2 YYEEEE. The CDR3 is 14 amino acids. The CDR3 DNA follows: TGTGCCAGCAGCCTACAGGGAATGAGCTACGAGCAGTACTTC. The encoded protein is CASSLQGMSYEQYF.